What follows are 10 T cell receptor beta chains derived from one specimen sequenced in a study of PD-1 blockade in mismatch repair-deficient tumors. Generated by immunoSEQ multiplex PCR, the TCRdb table keeps only in-frame clones and is missing some. The table includes roughly 53,000 clones, more than 75% detected once. This specimen was peripheral blood, taken 4 weeks after starting pembrolizumab. These receptors were taken from an adult with mismatch repair-deficient cancer.

This chain's CDR3 is CASSSLAGANVLTF. The CDR3 DNA reads TGTGCCAGCAGCTCCTTGGCTGGGGCCAACGTCCTGACTTTC. This chain links TRBV7-6 with TRBJ2-6; D is unresolved. Germline V gene data show CDR1 as SGHVS and CDR2 as FNYEAQ. The CDR3 has 14 residues. V was pared by 4 bases and J by 2 bases, with 6 bases between. The full variable domain, its missing parts supplied by reference TRBV7-6 and TRBJ2-6, is GAGVSQSPRYKVTKRGQDVALRCDPISGHVSLYWYRQALGQGPEFLTYFNYEAQQDKSGLPNDRFSAERPEGSISTLTIQRTEQRDSAMYRCASSSLAGANVLTFGAGSRLTVL.

DNA for the CDR3: TGTGCCAGCAGCTTCCTCGGCCATAGCAATCAGCCCCAGCATTTT. This encodes CASSFLGHSNQPQHF. V is TRBV5-4 and J is TRBJ1-5; D remains unclear. CDR3 size: 15 residues. Germline values: CDR1 SGHNT, CDR2 YYREEE (reference sequence). V dropped 2 bases and J dropped 0 bases, with 9 bases sitting between them.

Only one count was recorded for this clone. The rearrangement joins TRBV7-3 to TRBJ2-3; TRBD2 agrees at 12 bases. V trimming: 4 bases; J trimming: 4 bases; junction bases outside the gene matches: 9. Germline CDR1 and CDR2: SGHTA and FQGTGA. The CDR3 has 17 residues. The CDR3 sequence: CASSSTPLAGGSDTQYF. Here the CDR3 DNA reads TGTGCCAGCAGCTCCACCCCACTAGCGGGAGGCTCAGATACGCAGTATTTT.

This clone was observed many times. V usage is TRBV7-9 and J usage is TRBJ1-5; no firm D call. Germline V lookup: CDR1 SEHNR, CDR2 FQNEAQ (reference sequence). The germline V and J ends were trimmed by 4 bases and 0 bases, with 10 bases remaining between them. This CDR3 has 15 amino acids. CDR3 nucleotides: TGTGCCAGCAGCTCCCTAGGCTATAGCAATCAGCCCCAGCATTTT. Amino acid sequence: CASSSLGYSNQPQHF.

The table lists this clone with a few counts. This chain connects TRBV18 to TRBJ2-7; weak D call: TRBD2 (5 bases). This CDR3 spans 14 amino acids. Germline values: CDR1 KGHSH, CDR2 LQKENI. V was clipped by 3 bases and J by 2 bases, with 11 bases between them. CDR3 coding DNA: TGTGCCAGCTCACCCGGGATTGGGACCTACGAGCAGTACTTC. It specifies CASSPGIGTYEQYF.

The chain is built from TRBV5-1 and TRBJ1-1, with 7 bases that match TRBD1. The CDR3 contains 16 residues. CDR1 is SGHRS and CDR2 is YFSETQ in the germline V gene. With 2 bases clipped from V and 0 bases from J, the junction kept 7 bases outside the gene matches. The CDR3 region is CASSFQGGSMNTEAFF. The CDR3 DNA sequence: TGCGCCAGCAGCTTCCAAGGGGGCTCCATGAACACTGAAGCTTTCTTT.

The chain joins TRBV11-2 to TRBJ2-5; possible D gene TRBD2, 5 bases. Trimming took off 5 bases at V and 0 bases at J, with 10 bases between the two ends. The CDR3 extends over 14 amino acids. Germline assignment: CDR1 SGHAT and CDR2 FQNNGV. CDR3 sequence: CASSLGLHQETQYF. CDR3 DNA sequence: TGTGCCAGCAGCCTCGGACTCCACCAAGAGACCCAGTACTTC.

The genes are TRBV5-1 and TRBJ2-3, with 9 bases aligning to TRBD2. Germline CDR1 and CDR2: SGHRS and YFSETQ. The ends lost 4 bases at V and 1 base at J; junction bases unmatched: 7. This CDR3 has 16 amino acids. The CDR3, as DNA: TGCGCCAGCAGCCCTTTGCGGGAGGGTGGCACAGATACGCAGTATTTT. Encoded protein: CASSPLREGGTDTQYF. The full variable domain, completed using reference TRBV5-1 and TRBJ2-3, is KAGVTQTPRYLIKTRGQQVTLSCSPISGHRSVSWYQQTPGQGLQFLFEYFSETQRNKGNFPGRFSGRQFSNSRSEMNVSTLELGDSALYLCASSPLREGGTDTQYFGPGTRLTVL.

V usage is TRBV29-1 and J usage is TRBJ1-1; TRBD1 agrees at 7 bases. The CDR3 is made up of 16 amino acids. The V segment lost 6 bases and the J segment 1 base; nucleotides outside the gene matches: 14. The germline V gene has CDR1 SQVTM and CDR2 ANQGSEA. Written as DNA, the CDR3 is TGCAGCGTCGCGGGTCGGACAGGCGGAGAGAACACTGAAGCTTTCTTT. It is translated as CSVAGRTGGENTEAFF. Complete variable domain (other parts from reference TRBV29-1 and TRBJ1-1): SAVISQKPSRDICQRGTSLTIQCQVDSQVTMMFWYRQQPGQSLTLIATANQGSEATYESGFVIDKFPISRPNLTFSTLTVSNMSPEDSSIYLCSVAGRTGGENTEAFFGQGTRLTVV.

This chain connects TRBV11-2 to TRBJ2-1; weak D call: TRBD2 (5 bases). V was clipped by 0 bases and J by 5 bases, with 11 bases between them. The CDR3 is 15 residues long. Germline CDR1 and CDR2: SGHAT and FQNNGV. The CDR3 sequence: CASSLDYGLNNEQFF. The DNA for the CDR3 is TGTGCCAGCAGCTTAGATTACGGACTCAACAATGAGCAGTTCTTC.